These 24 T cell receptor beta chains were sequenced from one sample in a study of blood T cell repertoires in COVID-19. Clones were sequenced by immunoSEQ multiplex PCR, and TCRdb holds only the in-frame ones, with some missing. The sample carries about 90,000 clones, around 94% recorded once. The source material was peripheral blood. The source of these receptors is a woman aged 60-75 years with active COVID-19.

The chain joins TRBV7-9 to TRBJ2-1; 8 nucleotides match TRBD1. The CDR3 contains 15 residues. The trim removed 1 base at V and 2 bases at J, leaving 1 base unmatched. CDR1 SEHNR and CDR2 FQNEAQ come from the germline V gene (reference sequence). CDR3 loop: CASSLGTGTYNEQFF. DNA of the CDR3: TGTGCCAGCAGCTTAGGGACAGGGACCTACAATGAGCAGTTCTTC. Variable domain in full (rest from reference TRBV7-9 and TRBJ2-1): DTGVSQNPRHKITKRGQNVTFRCDPISEHNRLYWYRQTLGQGPEFLTYFQNEAQLEKSRLLSDRFSAERPKGSFSTLEIQRTEQGDSAMYLCASSLGTGTYNEQFFGPGTRLTVL.

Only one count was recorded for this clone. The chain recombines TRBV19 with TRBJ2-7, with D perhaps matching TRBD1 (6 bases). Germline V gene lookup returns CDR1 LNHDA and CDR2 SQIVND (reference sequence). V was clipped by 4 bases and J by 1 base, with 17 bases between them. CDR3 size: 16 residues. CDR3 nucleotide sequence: TGTGCCAGTAGTACCACCGGGACACGGGGTTCCTACGAGCAGTACTTC. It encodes CASSTTGTRGSYEQYF. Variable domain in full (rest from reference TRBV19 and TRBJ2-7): DGGITQSPKYLFRKEGQNVTLSCEQNLNHDAMYWYRQDPGQGLRLIYYSQIVNDFQKGDIAEGYSVSREKKESFPLTVTSAQKNPTAFYLCASSTTGTRGSYEQYFGPGTRLTVT.

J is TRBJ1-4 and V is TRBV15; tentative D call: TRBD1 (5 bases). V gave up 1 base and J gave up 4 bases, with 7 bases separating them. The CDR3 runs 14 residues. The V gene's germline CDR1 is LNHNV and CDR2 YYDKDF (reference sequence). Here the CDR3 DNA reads TGTGCCACCAGCAGAGGGGGGGGTAATGAAAAACTGTTTTTT. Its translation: CATSRGGGNEKLFF. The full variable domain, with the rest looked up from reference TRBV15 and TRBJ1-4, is DAMVIQNPRYQVTQFGKPVTLSCSQTLNHNVMYWYQQKSSQAPKLLFHYYDKDFNNEADTPDNFQSRRPNTSFCFLDIRSPGLGDTAMYLCATSRGGGNEKLFFGSGTQLSVL.

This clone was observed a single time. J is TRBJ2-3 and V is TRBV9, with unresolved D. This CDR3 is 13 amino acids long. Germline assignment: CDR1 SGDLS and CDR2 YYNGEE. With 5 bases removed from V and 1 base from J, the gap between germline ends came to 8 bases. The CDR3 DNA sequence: TGTGCCAGCAGTCTAGACCGCACAGATACGCAGTATTTT. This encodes CASSLDRTDTQYF.

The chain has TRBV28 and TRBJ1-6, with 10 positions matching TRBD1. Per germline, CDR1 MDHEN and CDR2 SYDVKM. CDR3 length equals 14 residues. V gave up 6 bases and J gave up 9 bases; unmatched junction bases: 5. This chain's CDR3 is CASRRTGGPSPLHF. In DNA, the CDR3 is TGTGCCAGCAGGAGGACAGGGGGTCCTTCACCCCTCCACTTT.

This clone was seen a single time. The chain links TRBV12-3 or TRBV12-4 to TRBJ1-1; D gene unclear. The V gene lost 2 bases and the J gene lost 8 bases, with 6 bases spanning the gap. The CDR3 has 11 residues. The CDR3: CASSLQIEAFF. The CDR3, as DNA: TGTGCCAGCAGTTTACAGATCGAAGCTTTCTTT.

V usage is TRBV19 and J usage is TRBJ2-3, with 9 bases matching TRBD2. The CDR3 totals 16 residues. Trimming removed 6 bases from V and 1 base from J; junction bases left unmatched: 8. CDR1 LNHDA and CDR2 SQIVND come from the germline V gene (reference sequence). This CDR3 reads CASRRGREGGTDTQYF. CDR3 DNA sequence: TGTGCCAGTAGGAGGGGGCGGGAGGGAGGCACAGATACGCAGTATTTT.

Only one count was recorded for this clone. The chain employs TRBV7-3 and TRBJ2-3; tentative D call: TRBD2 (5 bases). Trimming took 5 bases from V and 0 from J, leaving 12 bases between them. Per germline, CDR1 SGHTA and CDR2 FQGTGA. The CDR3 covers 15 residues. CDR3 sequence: CASSQFRTSTDTQYF. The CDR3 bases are TGTGCCAGCAGCCAGTTTCGGACTAGCACAGATACGCAGTATTTT. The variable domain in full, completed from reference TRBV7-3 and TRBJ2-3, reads GAGVSQTPSNKVTEKGKYVELRCDPISGHTALYWYRQSLGQGPEFLIYFQGTGAADDSGLPNDRFFAVRPEGSVSTLKIQRTERGDSAVYLCASSQFRTSTDTQYFGPGTRLTVL.

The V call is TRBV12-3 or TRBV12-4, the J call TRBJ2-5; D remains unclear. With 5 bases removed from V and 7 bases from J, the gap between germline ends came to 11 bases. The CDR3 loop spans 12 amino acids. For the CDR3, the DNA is TGTGCCAGCAGTGTTGTACTGGTGACCCAGTACTTC. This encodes CASSVVLVTQYF.

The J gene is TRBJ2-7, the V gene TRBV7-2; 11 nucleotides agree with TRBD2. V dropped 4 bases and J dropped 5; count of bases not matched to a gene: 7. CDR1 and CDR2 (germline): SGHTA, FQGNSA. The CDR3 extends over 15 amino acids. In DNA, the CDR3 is TGTGCCAGCAGCTCCGGGACTAGCGGTTCGGACGAGCAGTACTTC. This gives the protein CASSSGTSGSDEQYF.

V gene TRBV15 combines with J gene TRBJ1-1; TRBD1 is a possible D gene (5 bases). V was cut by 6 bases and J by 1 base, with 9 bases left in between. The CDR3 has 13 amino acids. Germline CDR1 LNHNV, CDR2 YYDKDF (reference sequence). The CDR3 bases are TGTGCCACCAGGACAGACCAGAACACTGAAGCTTTCTTT. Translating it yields CATRTDQNTEAFF.

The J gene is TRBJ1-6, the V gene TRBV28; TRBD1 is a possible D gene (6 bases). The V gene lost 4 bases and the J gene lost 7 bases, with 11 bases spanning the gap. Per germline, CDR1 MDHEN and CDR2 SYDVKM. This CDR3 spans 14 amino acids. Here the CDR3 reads CASSSHRDNSPLHF. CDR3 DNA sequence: TGTGCCAGCAGTTCCCACAGGGACAATTCACCCCTCCACTTT.

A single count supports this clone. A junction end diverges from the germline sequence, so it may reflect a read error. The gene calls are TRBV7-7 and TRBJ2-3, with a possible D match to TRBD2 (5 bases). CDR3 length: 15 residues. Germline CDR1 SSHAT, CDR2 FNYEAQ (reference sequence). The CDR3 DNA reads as TGTGCTAGCAGCTTTAGGAGCGGCCCCACAGATACGCAGTATTTT. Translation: CASSFRSGPTDTQYF.

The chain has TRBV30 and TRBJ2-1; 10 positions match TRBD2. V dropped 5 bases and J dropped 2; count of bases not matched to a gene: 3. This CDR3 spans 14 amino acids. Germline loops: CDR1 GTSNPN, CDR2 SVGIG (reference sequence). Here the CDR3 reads CAWRLAGAYNEQFF. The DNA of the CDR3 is TGTGCCTGGCGGCTAGCGGGGGCCTACAATGAGCAGTTCTTC.

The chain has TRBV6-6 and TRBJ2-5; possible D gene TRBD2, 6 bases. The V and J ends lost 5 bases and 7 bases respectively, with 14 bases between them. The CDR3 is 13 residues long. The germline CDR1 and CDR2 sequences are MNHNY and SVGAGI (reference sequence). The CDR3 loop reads CASSHPSEGTQYF. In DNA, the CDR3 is TGTGCCAGCAGTCACCCTAGCGAGGGGACCCAGTACTTC.

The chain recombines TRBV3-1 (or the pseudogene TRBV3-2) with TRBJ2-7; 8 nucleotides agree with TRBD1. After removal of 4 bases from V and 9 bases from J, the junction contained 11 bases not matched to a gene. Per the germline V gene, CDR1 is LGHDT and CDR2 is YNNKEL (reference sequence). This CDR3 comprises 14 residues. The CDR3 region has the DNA TGTGCCAGCAGCCCCTGGGACAGGAGCCAGGGGCAGTACTTC. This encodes CASSPWDRSQGQYF.

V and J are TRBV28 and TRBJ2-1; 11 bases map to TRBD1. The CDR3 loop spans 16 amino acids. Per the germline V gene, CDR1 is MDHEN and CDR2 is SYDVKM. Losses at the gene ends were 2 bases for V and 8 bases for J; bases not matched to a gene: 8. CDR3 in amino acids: CASSLAGTGGWDEQFF. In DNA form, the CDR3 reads TGTGCCAGCAGTTTAGCCGGGACAGGGGGGTGGGATGAGCAGTTCTTC.

The CDR3 nucleotides read TGTGCCAGCAGTCGGACACCTCCGGGACTGTCCTACAATGAGCAGTTCTTC. It is translated as CASSRTPPGLSYNEQFF. This chain uses TRBV6-6 with TRBJ2-1, with D possibly being TRBD2 (6 bases). Trimming pared 5 bases from V and 1 base from J, leaving 18 bases between. The V gene's germline CDR1 is MNHNY and CDR2 SVGAGI (reference sequence). The CDR3 runs 17 residues.

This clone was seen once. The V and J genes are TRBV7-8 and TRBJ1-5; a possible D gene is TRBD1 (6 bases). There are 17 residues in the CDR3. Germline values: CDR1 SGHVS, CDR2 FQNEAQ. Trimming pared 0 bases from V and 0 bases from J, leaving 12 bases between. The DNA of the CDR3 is TGTGCCAGCAGCTTAGCGCCAGGGGTTAATAGCAATCAGCCCCAGCATTTT. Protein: CASSLAPGVNSNQPQHF.

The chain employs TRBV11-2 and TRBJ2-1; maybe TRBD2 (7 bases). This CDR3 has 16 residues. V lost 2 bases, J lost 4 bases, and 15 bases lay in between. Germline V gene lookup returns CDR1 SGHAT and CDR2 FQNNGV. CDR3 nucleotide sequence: TGTGCCAGCAGCTTAATGGCGGGGGCTCTGTACAATGAGCAGTTCTTC. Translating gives CASSLMAGALYNEQFF.

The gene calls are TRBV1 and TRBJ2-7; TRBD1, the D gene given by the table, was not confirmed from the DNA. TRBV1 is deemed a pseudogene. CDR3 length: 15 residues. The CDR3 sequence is CTSSPNRVMTYEQYF. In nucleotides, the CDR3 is TGCACCAGCAGCCCCAACAGGGTAATGACCTACGAGCAGTACTTC.

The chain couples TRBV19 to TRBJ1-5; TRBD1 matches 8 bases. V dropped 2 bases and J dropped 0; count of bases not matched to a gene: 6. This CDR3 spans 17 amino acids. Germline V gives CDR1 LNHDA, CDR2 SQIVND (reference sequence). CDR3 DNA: TGTGCCAGTAGTATAAGGGGACAGGCCTTTAGCAATCAGCCCCAGCATTTT. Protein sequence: CASSIRGQAFSNQPQHF.

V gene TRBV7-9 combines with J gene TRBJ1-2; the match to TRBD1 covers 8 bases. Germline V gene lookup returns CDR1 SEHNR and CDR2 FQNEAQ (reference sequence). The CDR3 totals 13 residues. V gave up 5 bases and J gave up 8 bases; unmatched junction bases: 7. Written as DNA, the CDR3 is TGTGCCAGCAGCCCGACAGGGGATGGAGGCTACACCTTC. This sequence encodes CASSPTGDGGYTF. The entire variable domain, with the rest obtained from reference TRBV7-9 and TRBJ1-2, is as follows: DTGVSQNPRHKITKRGQNVTFRCDPISEHNRLYWYRQTLGQGPEFLTYFQNEAQLEKSRLLSDRFSAERPKGSFSTLEIQRTEQGDSAMYLCASSPTGDGGYTFGSGTRLTVV.

CDR3 loop: CASSQGGGAPSDTQYF. As DNA, the CDR3 is TGCGCCAGCAGCCAAGGAGGGGGGGCCCCCTCCGATACGCAGTATTTT. The rearrangement links TRBV4-3 to TRBJ2-3, with a possible D match to TRBD2 (7 bases). The CDR3 has 16 amino acids. Germline CDR1 and CDR2: LGHNA and YSLEER. V was pared by 1 base and J by 6 bases, with 17 bases between.